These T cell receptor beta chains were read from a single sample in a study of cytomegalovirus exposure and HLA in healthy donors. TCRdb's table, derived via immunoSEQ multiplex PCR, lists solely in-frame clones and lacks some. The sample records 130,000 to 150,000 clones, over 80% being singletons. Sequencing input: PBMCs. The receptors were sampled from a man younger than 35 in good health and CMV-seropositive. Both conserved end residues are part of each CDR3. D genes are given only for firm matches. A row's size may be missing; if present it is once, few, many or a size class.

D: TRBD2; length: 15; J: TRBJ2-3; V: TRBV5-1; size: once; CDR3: CASSLAAGGTNTQYF; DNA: TGCGCCAGCAGCTTGGCGGCGGGGGGTACGAATACGCAGTATTTT
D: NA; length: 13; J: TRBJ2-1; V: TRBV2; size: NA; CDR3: CASSEGPWNEQFF; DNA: TGTGCCAGCAGTGAAGGGCCCTGGAATGAGCAGTTCTTC
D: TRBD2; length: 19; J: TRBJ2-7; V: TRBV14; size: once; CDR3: CASSYSLAGGFATAYEQYF; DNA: TGTGCCAGCAGCTACTCCCTAGCGGGAGGATTCGCAACCGCGTACGAGCAGTACTTC
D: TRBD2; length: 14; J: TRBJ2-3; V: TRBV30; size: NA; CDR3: CACPTGGRTDTQYF; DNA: TGTGCCTGCCCCACGGGAGGGCGCACAGATACGCAGTATTTT
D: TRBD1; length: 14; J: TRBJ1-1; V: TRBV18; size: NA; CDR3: CASLPGQGATEAFF; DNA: TGTGCCAGCTTACCGGGACAGGGGGCTACTGAAGCTTTCTTT
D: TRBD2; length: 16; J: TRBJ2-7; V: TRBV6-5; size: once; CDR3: CASSYSTSGLSYEQYF; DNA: TGTGCCAGCAGTTACTCGACTAGCGGGCTATCCTACGAGCAGTACTTC
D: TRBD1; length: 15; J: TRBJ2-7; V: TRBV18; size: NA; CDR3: CASSPRGTGGNEQYF; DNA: TGTGCCAGCTCACCACGAGGGACAGGAGGTAACGAGCAGTACTTC
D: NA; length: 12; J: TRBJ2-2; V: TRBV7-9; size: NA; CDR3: CASSLAAGELFF; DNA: TGTGCCAGCAGCTTAGCCGCCGGGGAGCTGTTTTTT
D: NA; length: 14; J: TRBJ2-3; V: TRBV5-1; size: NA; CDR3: CASSSAGSTDTQYF; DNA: TGCGCCAGCAGCTCGGCCGGGAGCACAGATACGCAGTATTTT
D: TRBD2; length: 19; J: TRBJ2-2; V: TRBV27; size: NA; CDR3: CASSLVGGGEEENTGELFF; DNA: TGTGCCAGCAGTTTAGTCGGCGGGGGGGAAGAAGAGAACACCGGGGAGCTGTTTTTT
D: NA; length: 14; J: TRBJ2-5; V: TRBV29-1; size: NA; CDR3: CSVGTVSLQETQYF; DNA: TGCAGCGTTGGGACAGTAAGTCTACAAGAGACCCAGTACTTC
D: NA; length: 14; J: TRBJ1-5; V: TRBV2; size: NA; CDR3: CASNLVKGFQPQHF; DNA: TGTGCCAGCAACCTAGTAAAGGGGTTTCAGCCCCAGCATTTT
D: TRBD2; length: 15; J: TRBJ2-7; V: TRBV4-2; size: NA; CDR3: CASSQAWGGSYEQYF; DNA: TGTGCCAGCAGCCAAGCATGGGGGGGCTCCTACGAGCAGTACTTC
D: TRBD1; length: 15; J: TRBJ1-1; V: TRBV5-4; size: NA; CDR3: CASSLGTGVEAEAFF; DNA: TGTGCCAGCAGCTTGGGGACAGGGGTAGAAGCTGAAGCTTTCTTT
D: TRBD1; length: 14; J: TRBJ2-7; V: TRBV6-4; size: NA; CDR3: CASSATGERYEQYF; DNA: TGTGCCAGCAGTGCAACAGGGGAGCGCTACGAGCAGTACTTC
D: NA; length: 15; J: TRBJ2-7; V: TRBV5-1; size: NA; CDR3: CASSIQGRTSYEQYF; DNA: TGCGCCAGCAGTATCCAGGGTAGGACATCCTACGAGCAGTACTTC
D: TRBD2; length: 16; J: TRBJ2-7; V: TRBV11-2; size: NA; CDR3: CASSRTTGGRINEQYF; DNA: TGTGCCAGCAGCCGAACCACGGGGGGGCGCATCAACGAGCAGTACTTC
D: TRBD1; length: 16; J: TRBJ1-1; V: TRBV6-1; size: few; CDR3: CASSEAPGGASTEAFF; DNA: TGTGCCAGCAGTGAAGCCCCAGGGGGCGCAAGCACTGAAGCTTTCTTT
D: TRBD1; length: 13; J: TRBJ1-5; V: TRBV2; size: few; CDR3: CASRLGQNQPQHF; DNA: TGTGCCAGCCGTTTGGGACAGAATCAGCCCCAGCATTTT
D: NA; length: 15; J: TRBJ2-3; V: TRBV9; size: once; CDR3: CASSVSSGITDTQYF; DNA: TGTGCCAGCAGCGTCTCGTCGGGGATCACAGATACGCAGTATTTT
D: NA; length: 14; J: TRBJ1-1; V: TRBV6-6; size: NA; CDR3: CASSQPSAYTEAFF; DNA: TGTGCCAGCAGTCAGCCTAGCGCTTACACTGAAGCTTTCTTT
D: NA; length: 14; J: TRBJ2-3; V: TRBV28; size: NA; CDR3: CASSLGRGQGTQYF; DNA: TGTGCCAGCAGTTTAGGCAGGGGTCAGGGTACGCAGTATTTT
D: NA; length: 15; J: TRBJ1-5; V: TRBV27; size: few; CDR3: CASSLSGYSNQPQHF; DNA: TGTGCCAGCAGTTTGAGCGGTTATAGCAATCAGCCCCAGCATTTT
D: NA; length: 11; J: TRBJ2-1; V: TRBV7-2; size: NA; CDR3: CASSYRVEQFF; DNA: TGTGCCAGCAGCTACAGGGTTGAGCAGTTCTTC
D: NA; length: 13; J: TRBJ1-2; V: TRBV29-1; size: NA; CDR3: CSVEGLLGYGYTF; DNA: TGCAGCGTTGAGGGGCTGCTCGGCTATGGCTACACCTTC
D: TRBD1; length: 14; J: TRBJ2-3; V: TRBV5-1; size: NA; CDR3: CASSWGQGTDTQYF; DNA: TGCGCCAGCAGCTGGGGACAGGGTACAGATACGCAGTATTTT
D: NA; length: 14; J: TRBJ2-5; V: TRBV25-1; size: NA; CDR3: CASSATDKQETQYF; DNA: TGTGCCAGCAGTGCGACAGATAAACAAGAGACCCAGTACTTC
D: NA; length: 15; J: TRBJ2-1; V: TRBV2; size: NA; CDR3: CARELRDSNSPEQFF; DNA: TGTGCCAGAGAACTCCGGGACTCCAATAGCCCAGAGCAGTTCTTC
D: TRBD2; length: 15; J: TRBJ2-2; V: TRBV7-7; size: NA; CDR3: CASSPAGENTGELFF; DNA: TGTGCCAGCAGCCCCGCGGGGGAGAACACCGGGGAGCTGTTTTTT
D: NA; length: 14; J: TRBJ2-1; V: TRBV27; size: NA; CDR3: CASGLGGVDNEQFF; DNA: TGTGCCAGCGGCCTAGGGGGGGTAGACAATGAGCAGTTCTTC
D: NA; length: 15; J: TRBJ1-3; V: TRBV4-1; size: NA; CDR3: CASSQDRGSRNTIYF; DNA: TGCGCCAGCAGCCAAGATAGGGGATCCCGAAACACCATATATTTT
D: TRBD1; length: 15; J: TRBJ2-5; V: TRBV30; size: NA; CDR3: CAWSPTGALQETQYF; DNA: TGTGCCTGGAGTCCTACAGGGGCTCTCCAAGAGACCCAGTACTTC
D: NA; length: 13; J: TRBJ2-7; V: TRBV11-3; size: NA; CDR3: CASSLGGSYEQYF; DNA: TGTGCCAGCAGCTTAGGCGGATCCTACGAGCAGTACTTC
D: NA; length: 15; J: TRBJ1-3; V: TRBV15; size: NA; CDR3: CATSRDRGPGNTIYF; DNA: TGTGCCACCAGCAGAGACAGGGGACCTGGAAACACCATATATTTT
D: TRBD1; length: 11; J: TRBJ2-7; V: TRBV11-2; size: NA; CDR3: CASSHEGTVHF; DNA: TGTGCCAGCAGCCATGAGGGGACAGTTCACTTC
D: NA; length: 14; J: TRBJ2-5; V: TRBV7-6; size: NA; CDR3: CASSSRRAGETQYF; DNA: TGTGCCAGCAGCTCTCGCAGGGCCGGAGAGACCCAGTACTTC
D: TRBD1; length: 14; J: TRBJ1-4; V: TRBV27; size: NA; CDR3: CASSPGQGNEKLFF; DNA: TGTGCCAGCAGCCCGGGACAGGGGAACGAAAAACTGTTTTTT
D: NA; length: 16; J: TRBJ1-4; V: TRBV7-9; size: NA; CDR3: CASSLGSVATNEKLFF; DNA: TGTGCCAGCAGCTTAGGCTCAGTCGCAACTAATGAAAAACTGTTTTTT
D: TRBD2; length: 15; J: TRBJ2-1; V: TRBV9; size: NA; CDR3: CASSGGLGAYNEQFF; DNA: TGTGCCAGCAGCGGGGGACTAGGAGCCTACAATGAGCAGTTCTTC
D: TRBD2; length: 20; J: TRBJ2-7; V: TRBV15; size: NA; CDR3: CATSRAQVRLAGLISYEQYF; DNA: TGTGCCACCAGCAGAGCTCAGGTGAGACTAGCGGGCCTAATCTCCTACGAGCAGTACTTC
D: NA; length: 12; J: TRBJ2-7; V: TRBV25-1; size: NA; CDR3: CASIGGPYEQYF; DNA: TGTGCCAGCATCGGGGGACCCTACGAGCAGTACTTC
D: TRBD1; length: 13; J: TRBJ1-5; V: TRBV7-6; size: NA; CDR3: CASSQQGNQPQHF; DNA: TGTGCCAGCAGCCAACAGGGGAATCAGCCCCAGCATTTT
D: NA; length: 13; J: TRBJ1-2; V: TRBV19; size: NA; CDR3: CASSIDTKRGYTF; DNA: TGTGCCAGTAGTATAGACACAAAGAGGGGCTACACCTTC
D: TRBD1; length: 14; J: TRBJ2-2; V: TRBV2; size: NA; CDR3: CASRTGEFTGELFF; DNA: TGTGCCAGCAGGACAGGGGAATTTACCGGGGAGCTGTTTTTT
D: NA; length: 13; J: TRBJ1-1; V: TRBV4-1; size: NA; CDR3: CASSQDRDTEAFF; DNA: TGCGCCAGCAGCCAAGACAGGGACACTGAAGCTTTCTTT
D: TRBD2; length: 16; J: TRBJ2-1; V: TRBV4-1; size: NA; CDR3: CASSSPGTSPYNEQFF; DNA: TGCGCCAGCAGCTCTCCCGGGACTAGCCCCTACAATGAGCAGTTCTTC
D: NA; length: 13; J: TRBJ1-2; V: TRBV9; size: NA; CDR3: CASSVVTGYGYTF; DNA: TGTGCCAGCAGCGTAGTTACTGGCTATGGCTACACCTTC
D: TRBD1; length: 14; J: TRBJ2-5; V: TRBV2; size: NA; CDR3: CAVGRGGLQETQYF; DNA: TGTGCCGTGGGAAGAGGGGGCTTACAAGAGACCCAGTACTTC
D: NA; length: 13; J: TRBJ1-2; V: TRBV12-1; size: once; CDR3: CASSSGQTYGYTF; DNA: TGTGCCAGCAGCTCTGGACAGACCTATGGCTACACCTTC
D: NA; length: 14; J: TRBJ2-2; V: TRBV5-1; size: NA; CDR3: CASSSSGVNGELFF; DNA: TGCGCCAGCAGCTCCTCCGGAGTAAACGGGGAGCTGTTTTTT
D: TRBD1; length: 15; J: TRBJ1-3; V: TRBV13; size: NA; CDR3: CASSWGQGFGNTIYF; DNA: TGTGCCAGCAGCTGGGGACAGGGCTTTGGAAACACCATATATTTT
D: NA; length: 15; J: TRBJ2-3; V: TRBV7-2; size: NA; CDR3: CASSLVGASTDTQYF; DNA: TGTGCCAGCAGCTTAGTAGGGGCTAGCACAGATACGCAGTATTTT
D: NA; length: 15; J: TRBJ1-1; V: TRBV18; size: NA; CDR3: CASSPTPKSGTEAFF; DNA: TGTGCCAGCTCACCGACTCCCAAGTCGGGAACTGAAGCTTTCTTT
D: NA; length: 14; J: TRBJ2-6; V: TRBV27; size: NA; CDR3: CASRPTSGANVLTF; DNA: TGTGCCAGCAGACCAACTTCTGGGGCCAACGTCCTGACTTTC